These 23 T cell receptor delta chains were sequenced from one sample in a study of Vδ1+ human thymocytes. Whole-study results and caveats: Thymic TRG and TRD repertoires appeared highly polyclonal.

RNA was extracted from the cells and then reverse transcribed. The CDR3 regions were amplified by multiplex PCR from V-gene primers to a constant-region primer. TCRdb re-identified clones in the multiplex PCR reads via CATT. The table records fewer than 90,000 delta-chain clones, about 30% of them present only once. Their specific antigens are unknown. Sequenced: Vdelta1+ gamma-delta thymocytes from the thymus. Noted subset: FACS-sorted CD3+ TCRalphabeta- TCRVdelta1+ TCRVdelta2- thymocytes. These receptors originate from a boy less than two years old who had congenital heart surgery.

As concerns this clone: This may be a read error: a much more frequent sequence differs by one nucleotide. V and J are TRDV2 and TRDJ1; weak D call: TRDD3 (7 bases). This CDR3 is 18 amino acids long. Germline values: CDR1 GEAIGNYY, CDR2 EKD. The CDR3 DNA follows: TGTGCCTATGACACTTTTCCTATAGAAGGGGGATCCACCGATAAACTCATCTTT. This gives the protein CAYDTFPIEGGSTDKLIF.

This clone has more than one count but fewer than ten. The chain carries TRDV1 and TRDJ1; D is tentatively TRDD2 or TRDD3 (5 bases each). Trimming left V 2 bases short and J 0 bases short, with 37 bases between. This CDR3 is 24 amino acids long. Germline V lookup: CDR1 TSWWSYY, CDR2 QGS. The CDR3 is CALGESIGDPKMCRWVTYTDKLIF. The CDR3, as DNA: TGTGCTCTTGGGGAATCCATTGGCGATCCTAAAATGTGTCGCTGGGTGACGTACACCGATAAACTCATCTTT.

This clone was counted only a few times. This chain connects TRDV1 to TRDJ1, with 11 positions matching TRDD3. Germline V gene lookup returns CDR1 TSWWSYY and CDR2 QGS. There are 18 residues in the CDR3. Germline trimming cut 6 bases from V and 0 bases from J; bases unmatched to any gene: 12. The CDR3 bases are TGTGCTCTTGGAGTGATGGGGGATACGGCTCCGTACACCGATAAACTCATCTTT. This gives the protein CALGVMGDTAPYTDKLIF.

This chain links TRDV1 with TRDJ1; 7 positions agree with TRDD3. The CDR3 is 18 residues long. V lost 1 base, J lost 5 bases, and 16 bases stayed unmatched. Germline assignment: CDR1 TSWWSYY and CDR2 QGS. The CDR3 region is CALGEPEGDSPYSDKLIF. CDR3 DNA sequence: TGTGCTCTTGGGGAACCCGAGGGGGATTCGCCGTACAGTGATAAACTCATCTTT.

Details on this clone: Different DNA sequences within this sample yield the same CDR3. The chain employs TRDV2 and TRDJ1; TRDD3 matches 11 bases. Looked up from germline, CDR1 is GEAIGNYY and CDR2 is EKD. V gave up 0 bases and J gave up 8 bases; unmatched junction bases: 16. This CDR3 contains 18 residues. The CDR3 DNA reads as TGTGCCTGTGACACCGAGTGTTGGGGGATACGCGGGTCAGTGAAACTCATCTTT. It translates to CACDTECWGIRGSVKLIF.

Note on this clone: Within the sample, other DNA sequences also encode this same CDR3. The rearrangement uses TRDV1 and TRDJ1; 8 nucleotides align to TRDD3. Germline CDR1 is TSWWSYY and CDR2 is QGS. V gave up 0 bases and J gave up 2 bases; unmatched junction bases: 26. The CDR3 is 23 residues long. In nucleotides, the CDR3 is TGTGCTCTTGGGGAACTAAGCCGACCCTACGGAAACTCTGGGGGACCGTTTACCGATAAACTCATCTTT. Its protein product is CALGELSRPYGNSGGPFTDKLIF.

This clone has a single count. The rearrangement links TRDV1 to TRDJ1; D may be TRDD3 (6 bases). CDR3 size: 16 residues. The germline V gene encodes CDR1 TSWWSYY and CDR2 QGS. The V end was cut by 0 bases, the J end by 6 bases, with 17 bases between. The CDR3 here is CALGELPAGWGHKLIF. CDR3 DNA sequence: TGTGCTCTTGGGGAACTCCCTGCGGGCTGGGGTCATAAACTCATCTTT.

This clone was recorded a few times. The chain links TRDV1 to TRDJ1; unclear D gene. Germline V CDR1 and CDR2: TSWWSYY, QGS. Trimming cost V 2 bases and J 3 bases, with 7 bases left between them. The CDR3 has 13 residues. In DNA, the CDR3 is TGTGCTCTTGGGGAATGCTGCGCCGATAAACTCATCTTT. Its translation is CALGECCADKLIF.

About this clone itself: A much larger clone lies a single base off, so this may be a read error. This chain connects TRDV2 to TRDJ1; unclear D gene. Per the germline V gene, CDR1 is GEAIGNYY and CDR2 is EKD. Trimming took off 2 bases at V and 2 bases at J, with 11 bases between the two ends. The CDR3 loop spans 14 amino acids. The CDR3 DNA is TGTGCCTGTGACAATTCCGCTCTAACCGATAAACTCATCTTT. Its protein is CACDNSALTDKLIF.

The chain joins TRDV1 to TRDJ2, with 10 bases that match TRDD3. V dropped 4 bases and J dropped 8; count of bases not matched to a gene: 19. There are 19 residues in the CDR3. In germline, CDR1 is TSWWSYY, CDR2 QGS. CDR3 coding DNA: TGTGCTCTTGGGGGATCAACCCCAGGGGGATACGTTAGACAGGCACAACTCTTCTTT. It translates to CALGGSTPGGYVRQAQLFF.

Concerning this clone: Germline and junction disagree at one end, which may indicate a read error. The V gene is TRDV1, the J gene TRDJ1, with D possibly matching TRDD2 (7 bases). There are 26 residues in the CDR3. The V gene's germline CDR1 is TSWWSYY and CDR2 QGS. In DNA, the CDR3 is TGTGCTCTTGGGGTTAACTCGATCCTTCCTTGGTTAACCGAGTCCCTGGGGCATACCTACACCGATAGACTCATCTTT. Encoded protein: CALGVNSILPWLTESLGHTYTDRLIF.

There are a few counts of this clone. One junction end does not reproduce the germline sequence, and a read error may be involved. J is TRDJ1 and V is TRDV1, with D perhaps TRDD3 (5 bases). This CDR3 has 14 residues. Germline V lookup: CDR1 TSWWSYY, CDR2 QGS. CDR3 DNA sequence: TGCGCTCTTCGAGAATTATGGGGACACTCCAAACTCATCTTT. Its protein product is CALRELWGHSKLIF.

The chain uses TRDV1 and TRDJ1, with TRDD3 identical over 13 bases. The CDR3 runs to 16 residues. Germline V CDR1 and CDR2: TSWWSYY, QGS. V lost 4 bases to trimming and J lost 7 bases; unmatched junction nucleotides: 9. Here the CDR3 reads CALGGVKLGDTAKLIF. CDR3 DNA: TGTGCTCTTGGGGGGGTCAAACTGGGGGATACGGCTAAACTCATCTTT.

This clone was found a few times. The chain joins TRDV1 to TRDJ1, with 8 bases aligning to TRDD3. The V and J ends lost 1 base and 0 bases, in that order; junction bases with no gene match: 22. Germline V gene sequence: CDR1 TSWWSYY, CDR2 QGS. This CDR3 is 22 amino acids long. CDR3: CALGEPFPVLGVLAGYTDKLIF. The CDR3 DNA reads as TGTGCTCTTGGGGAACCATTTCCTGTACTGGGGGTCTTAGCCGGGTACACCGATAAACTCATCTTT.

J is TRDJ1 and V is TRAV29/DV5; D unclear. V was shortened by 0 bases and J by 3 bases, with 12 bases between the two germline ends. Germline values: CDR1 NSMFDY, CDR2 ISSIKDK. This CDR3 region has 14 residues. CDR3 sequence reads: CAASAVGQADKLIF. CDR3 coding DNA: TGTGCAGCAAGCGCAGTAGGCCAGGCCGATAAACTCATCTTT.

The chain uses TRDV1 and TRDJ1; D remains ambiguous. Germline CDR1 and CDR2: TSWWSYY and QGS. This CDR3 comprises 14 residues. Trimming left V 1 base short and J 0 bases short, with 6 bases between. CDR3 nucleotide sequence: TGTGCTCTTGGGGAACATCCTTACACCGATAAACTCATCTTT. It translates to CALGEHPYTDKLIF.

The chain recombines TRDV1 with TRDJ1, with TRDD3 matching 8 bases. The V and J ends lost 0 bases and 0 bases, in that order; junction bases with no gene match: 21. The CDR3 contains 22 residues. CDR1 and CDR2 from the germline V gene are TSWWSYY and QGS. The CDR3: CALGELPGLSPQYWGYTDKLIF. CDR3 DNA sequence: TGTGCTCTTGGGGAACTTCCGGGTCTTTCCCCCCAGTACTGGGGGTACACCGATAAACTCATCTTT.

J is TRDJ1 and V is TRDV1; TRDD3 matches at 8 bases. CDR1 TSWWSYY and CDR2 QGS come from the germline V gene. The CDR3 has 19 amino acids. Trimming at V came to 0 bases and at J to 8 bases, leaving 20 bases not matched to a gene. The CDR3 DNA follows: TGTGCTCTTGGGGAACTAATCGACCTTTTCGGTACTGGGGGGATGAAACTCATCTTT. As protein: CALGELIDLFGTGGMKLIF.

The rearrangement joins TRDV1 to TRDJ1; 8 nucleotides match TRDD3. Germline V gene sequence: CDR1 TSWWSYY, CDR2 QGS. Trimming removed 0 bases from V and 0 bases from J; junction bases left unmatched: 9. CDR3 length equals 18 residues. The CDR3 DNA reads TGTGCTCTTGGGGAACTAGACTGGGGGCGTAAGTACACCGATAAACTCATCTTT. It is translated as CALGELDWGRKYTDKLIF.

Regarding this clone: A clone one base away is much larger, so this may be a read error. This sequence joins TRDV2 and TRDJ1; 10 bases map to TRDD3. The CDR3 is made up of 15 amino acids. Germline lookup yields CDR1 GEAIGNYY and CDR2 EKD. CDR3 sequence (DNA): TGTGCCTGTGGCACCCTGGGGGATAGCGCCGATAAACTCATCTTT. It is translated as CACGTLGDSADKLIF.

The V and J genes are TRDV1 and TRDJ1; D ambiguous. Germline-derived CDR1 and CDR2 are TSWWSYY and QGS. Trimming took 3 bases from V and 2 from J, leaving 10 bases between them. The CDR3 is 14 amino acids. Here the CDR3 DNA reads TGTGCTCTTGGGGACCCCGGGAGGACCGATAAACTCATCTTT. It is translated as CALGDPGRTDKLIF.

This clone appeared a few times. V usage is TRDV1 and J usage is TRDJ1, with 12 bases matching TRDD3. Germline V lookup: CDR1 TSWWSYY, CDR2 QGS. There are 21 residues in the CDR3. V lost 6 bases, J lost 0 bases, and 20 bases stayed unmatched. The CDR3 reads CALGQSPIHPGGYAHTDKLIF. CDR3 bases: TGTGCTCTTGGCCAATCCCCAATTCATCCTGGGGGATACGCTCACACCGATAAACTCATCTTT.

The chain links TRDV1 to TRDJ1; TRDD3 agrees at 8 bases. Per the germline V gene, CDR1 is TSWWSYY and CDR2 is QGS. V lost 1 base to trimming and J lost 4 bases; unmatched junction nucleotides: 20. This CDR3 contains 20 residues. In DNA form, the CDR3 reads TGTGCTCTTGGGGAACCAGAAACCCCCGTTACTGGGGGGGAAATCGATAAACTCATCTTT. It specifies CALGEPETPVTGGEIDKLIF.